The T cell receptor beta chain described here comes from a study of blood T cell repertoires in COVID-19. Study background: From the United States, Italy and Spain came samples of acute and convalescent COVID-19. PBMCs, B-cell-depleted T cells, or T cells provided the cDNA or gDNA that made up the material.

In the original processing: Reference gene primers were amplified, and this amplification served to estimate nucleated cell counts. Profiled with immunoSEQ multiplex PCR; TCRdb holds only in-frame clones, not every one. V, J and clone size derive from that table, while D and trimming were established from the DNA sequence. Altogether approximately 150,000 clones are present, approximately 84% being singletons, with the ten largest covering roughly 5.4%. Seattle participants joined during active infection and were tracked over time. The germline CDR1 and CDR2 sequences are SEHNR and FQNEAQ (reference sequence). The CDR3 has 13 residues. With V trimmed by 2 bases and J by 2 bases, 0 bases remained unmatched.

This clonotype was obtained from a woman in her 50s with COVID-19, enrolled during active disease. The sample consisted of peripheral blood. V is TRBV7-9 and J is TRBJ2-7; 7 bases are shared with TRBD2. CDR3 loop: CASSLSGAYEQYF. The CDR3 DNA follows: TGTGCCAGCAGCTTAAGCGGGGCCTACGAGCAGTACTTC.